A selection of T cell receptor beta chains follows, all from one sample in a study of identical twins. TCRdb used MiXCR to reprocess the 5' RACE reads, holding one entry per CDR3 protein. The profile shows roughly 280,000 distinct CDR3 sequences, roughly 10% of them singletons. This sample also appeared in a second study, on yellow fever vaccine responses in identical twins.

Sequencing was carried out using CD8+ T cells sorted from blood. These receptors originate from a woman aged 18-30 years in good health. The CDR3 runs from the conserved cysteine through the conserved F or W. The D gene is left open where the match is weak. The size of a clone is reported for some rows only, either as once, few or many, or as a class for expanded clones.

TRBV5-1,few,TRBD1,TRBJ1-1,CASSLRPADRGDEAFF,TGCGCCAGCAGCTTGAGGCCGGCTGACAGGGGCGATGAAGCTTTCTTT
TRBV19,few,TRBD2,TRBJ2-1,CASSITSGRDTYNEQFF,TGTGCCAGTAGTATCACTAGCGGGAGGGACACCTACAATGAGCAGTTCTTC
TRBV28,-,TRBD1,TRBJ2-7,CASRWDRGYEQYF,TGTGCCAGCAGGTGGGACAGGGGCTACGAGCAGTACTTC
TRBV4-1,many,-,TRBJ2-1,CASSQLDSPSYNEQFF,TGCGCCAGCAGCCAGCTCGACTCACCCTCCTACAATGAGCAGTTCTTC
TRBV7-9,-,TRBD1,TRBJ1-1,CASSRDSRNTEAFF,TGTGCCAGCAGCCGGGACAGTCGAAACACTGAAGCTTTCTTT
TRBV27,-,-,TRBJ2-4,CASRAGARDIQYF,TGTGCCAGCAGGGCCGGGGCCAGGGACATTCAGTACTTC
TRBV6-2/TRBV6-3,many,TRBD1,TRBJ2-7,CASTETGASYEQYF,TGTGCCAGCACAGAAACAGGGGCGTCCTACGAGCAGTACTTC
TRBV7-9,few,TRBD2,TRBJ2-1,CASSWGDLAGVSNEQFF,TGTGCCAGCAGCTGGGGGGATCTAGCGGGAGTTTCCAATGAGCAGTTCTTC
TRBV11-2,-,-,TRBJ2-1,CASSLGLSGSYNEQFF,TGTGCCAGCAGCCTAGGACTGAGTGGATCCTACAATGAGCAGTTCTTC
TRBV11-2,-,TRBD2,TRBJ2-1,CASSLGPPGLAGGYEQFF,TGTGCCAGCAGCTTAGGCCCTCCGGGACTAGCGGGAGGATATGAGCAGTTCTTC
TRBV20-1,-,-,TRBJ1-6,CSARDSSWPPLHF,TGCAGTGCTAGAGATAGTTCTTGGCCACCCCTCCACTTT
TRBV5-5,-,TRBD2,TRBJ2-1,CASSLVPSGSYNEQFF,TGTGCCAGCAGCTTGGTTCCTAGCGGGAGTTACAATGAGCAGTTCTTC
TRBV30,few,-,TRBJ2-3,CAWSVSLTDTQYF,TGTGCCTGGAGTGTATCTCTTACAGATACGCAGTATTTT
TRBV5-1,-,-,TRBJ2-1,CASSLESTYNEQFF,TGCGCCAGCAGCTTGGAAAGTACTTACAATGAGCAGTTCTTC
TRBV5-6,few,-,TRBJ2-7,CASSFGRNTYEQYF,TGTGCCAGCAGCTTCGGACGGAATACCTACGAGCAGTACTTC
TRBV7-9,few,-,TRBJ1-2,CASSLAIGQNNYGYTF,TGTGCCAGCAGCTTAGCGATTGGACAGAATAACTATGGCTACACCTTC
TRBV11-2,many,TRBD2,TRBJ2-2,CASSLRGGLAGDTGELFF,TGTGCCAGCAGCCTCCGAGGGGGACTAGCGGGAGACACCGGGGAGCTGTTTTTT
TRBV9,many,-,TRBJ2-3,CASSVDTDTQYF,TGTGCCAGCAGCGTAGACACAGATACGCAGTATTTT
TRBV6-2/TRBV6-3,-,-,TRBJ2-7,CASSYRETYEQYF,TGTGCCAGCAGTTATCGGGAGACCTACGAGCAGTACTTC
TRBV18,few,TRBD2,TRBJ2-3,CASSPTSGGLSTDTQYF,TGTGCCAGCTCGCCGACTAGCGGGGGCCTTAGCACAGATACGCAGTATTTT
TRBV4-3,many,TRBD1,TRBJ2-4,CASSPGTGAKNIQYF,TGCGCCAGCAGCCCCGGGACAGGGGCCAAAAACATTCAGTACTTC
TRBV24-1,-,-,TRBJ2-1,CATSDSWGRLDEQFF,TGTGCCACCAGTGATTCCTGGGGCAGGCTCGATGAGCAGTTCTTC
TRBV20-1,many,-,TRBJ2-7,CSARDQGGISLYEQYF,TGCAGTGCTAGAGACCAAGGCGGGATAAGCTTGTACGAGCAGTACTTC
TRBV5-1,few,-,TRBJ1-1,CASSLGTMNTEAFF,TGCGCCAGCAGCTTGGGCACCATGAACACTGAAGCTTTCTTT
TRBV29-1,-,-,TRBJ2-3,CSVVGGASDTQYF,TGCAGCGTTGTAGGGGGGGCATCGGATACGCAGTATTTT
TRBV4-3,many,-,TRBJ2-1,CASSRDREPYNEQFF,TGCGCCAGCAGCCGAGATCGGGAGCCCTACAATGAGCAGTTCTTC
TRBV7-9,few,-,TRBJ2-7,CASSFRVNEQYF,TGTGCCAGCAGCTTCAGGGTTAACGAGCAGTACTTC
TRBV15,-,-,TRBJ2-2,CATTPEYSGVVTGELFF,TGTGCCACCACCCCGGAATATTCGGGAGTCGTGACCGGGGAGCTGTTTTTT
TRBV11-2,-,-,TRBJ2-1,CASSRWLGVSWGASYNEQFF,TGTGCCAGCAGCCGATGGTTGGGGGTCTCGTGGGGGGCCTCCTACAATGAGCAGTTCTTC
TRBV28,many,-,TRBJ2-7,CASSSRTAYYEQYF,TGTGCCAGCAGTTCGAGGACAGCTTACTACGAGCAGTACTTC
TRBV9,few,-,TRBJ1-1,CASSEGNYNTEAFF,TGTGCCAGCAGCGAAGGGAACTACAACACTGAAGCTTTCTTT
TRBV19,-,-,TRBJ1-5,CASSIQGGNQPQHF,TGTGCCAGTAGTATACAGGGAGGCAATCAGCCCCAGCATTTT
TRBV6-2/TRBV6-3,few,-,TRBJ2-5,CASSYLTKNWETQYF,TGTGCCAGCAGTTATTTAACCAAGAATTGGGAGACCCAGTACTTC
TRBV25-1,many,-,TRBJ1-5,CASSELGSYQPQHF,TGTGCCAGCAGTGAACTGGGTTCCTATCAGCCCCAGCATTTT
TRBV21-1,few,-,TRBJ2-7,CASSKERLARFEQYF,TGTGCCAGCAGCAAAGAGCGGCTAGCAAGATTCGAGCAGTACTTC
TRBV4-3,-,TRBD1,TRBJ1-6,CASSQVTGGYSPLHF,TGCGCCAGCAGCCAGGTGACAGGGGGTTATTCACCCCTCCACTTT
TRBV5-1,many,-,TRBJ2-1,CASSLKRENNEQFF,TGCGCCAGCAGCTTGAAACGGGAGAACAATGAGCAGTTCTTC
TRBV5-5,few,-,TRBJ1-1,CASSGRGGTEAFF,TGTGCCAGCAGCGGGCGGGGAGGCACTGAAGCTTTCTTT
TRBV20-1,-,-,TRBJ2-6,CSASPGTGANVLTF,TGCAGTGCTAGTCCAGGGACTGGGGCCAACGTCCTGACTTTC
TRBV11-2,few,-,TRBJ2-7,CASSLLSEQYF,TGTGCCAGCAGCTTATTAAGCGAGCAGTACTTC
TRBV5-1,few,-,TRBJ1-1,CASSSMDSLNTEAFF,TGCGCCAGCAGCTCAATGGACAGCTTGAACACTGAAGCTTTCTTT
TRBV5-6,many,-,TRBJ2-7,CASSLRVAYEQYF,TGTGCCAGCAGCTTGAGGGTTGCCTACGAGCAGTACTTC
TRBV7-2,-,-,TRBJ1-5,CASSLVGVSQPQHF,TGTGCCAGCAGCTTAGTAGGGGTGAGTCAGCCCCAGCATTTT
TRBV4-2,few,TRBD2,TRBJ2-3,CASSQDRTSKDTQYF,TGTGCCAGCAGCCAAGATCGGACTAGCAAGGATACGCAGTATTTT
TRBV4-3,-,-,TRBJ2-1,CASSHASSSLHNEQFF,TGCGCCAGCAGCCACGCCTCTAGCAGCCTCCACAATGAGCAGTTCTTC
TRBV7-9,few,TRBD1,TRBJ2-1,CASSPGQGADGEQFF,TGTGCCAGCAGCCCAGGACAGGGGGCTGACGGTGAGCAGTTCTTC
TRBV24-1,few,-,TRBJ2-3,CATSEQSGLLNRDTQYF,TGTGCCACCAGTGAGCAATCAGGACTCCTTAACCGCGATACGCAGTATTTT
TRBV20-1,many,-,TRBJ2-7,CSARPTLGYEQYF,TGCAGTGCTAGGCCGACGCTGGGGTACGAGCAGTACTTC
TRBV27,-,TRBD2,TRBJ2-3,CASSLSQAGVNTQYF,TGTGCCAGCAGTTTATCGCAAGCGGGGGTGAATACGCAGTATTTT
TRBV20-1,few,TRBD2,TRBJ2-7,CSAETTSGIFYEQYF,TGCAGTGCTGAGACTACTAGCGGGATCTTCTACGAGCAGTACTTC
TRBV3-1,few,-,TRBJ2-7,CASSQETPRQVQTYEQYF,TGTGCCAGCAGCCAAGAGACCCCCCGACAGGTCCAGACCTACGAGCAGTACTTC
TRBV7-9,-,-,TRBJ1-5,CASSQASQPQHF,TGTGCCAGCAGTCAAGCCAGCCAGCCCCAGCATTTT
TRBV4-3,many,-,TRBJ2-1,CASSQDGAGVNEQFF,TGCGCCAGCAGCCAAGACGGGGCAGGGGTCAATGAGCAGTTCTTC